The rows below give T cell receptor beta chains drawn from one sample of a study of molecular identifiers for immune sequencing clone quantification. MiXCR, applied by TCRdb to the PCR reads, yields one record per CDR3 protein. The table lists about half a million distinct CDR3 sequences, roughly 26% of them singletons, with 0.7% to 0.9% in the top ten. Input material: naive CD8+ T cells from blood, with Jurkat cell RNA spiked in. These receptors all come from a human donor in good health. Some libraries in this study had Jurkat cell RNA spiked in. Both conserved end residues are part of each CDR3. Each record gives: D gene, J gene, V gene, clone size, CDR3 DNA, CDR3 protein. A D gene is named only where the DNA matches it firmly. Size values are once, few and many counts, or a class for expanded clones, and some rows have none.

. TRBJ1-1 TRBV7-9 many TGTGCCAGCAGCCCCAATACAGGGATGAACACTGAAGCTTTCTTT CASSPNTGMNTEAFF
. TRBJ2-7 TRBV7-9 . TGTGCCAGCAGCTCGGACAGTTCCTACGAGCAGAACTTC CASSSDSSYEQNF
TRBD1 TRBJ1-1 TRBV4-1 . TGCGCCAGAAGCCAAGAAGGGGGCCTCATGAACACTGAAGCTTTCTTT CARSQEGGLMNTEAFF
. TRBJ1-2 TRBV7-9 . TGTGCCAGCAGCTTAGCGGGGGATCGCTATGGCTACACCTTC CASSLAGDRYGYTF
TRBD1 TRBJ2-5 TRBV11-2 . TGTGCCAGCAGCTTCCCGGGACAGGGTATGATGGCCCAGTACTTC CASSFPGQGMMAQYF
. TRBJ2-5 TRBV10-3 few TGTGCCACGTCCGGGGCCAACCCCAGAGAGACCCAGTACTTC CATSGANPRETQYF
. TRBJ2-3 TRBV7-9 many TGTGCCAGCAGCTCCCCACTCACAGATACGCAGTATTTT CASSSPLTDTQYF
TRBD2 TRBJ2-1 TRBV24-1 . TGTGCCACCAGTGTTTCTAGCGGGAATGAGCAGTTCTTC CATSVSSGNEQFF
TRBD2 TRBJ2-3 TRBV4-3 . TGCGCCAGCAGCCAATTAGGGACTAGCGGGAGCCCCAGCACAGGTACGCAGTATTTT CASSQLGTSGSPSTGTQYF
TRBD1 TRBJ2-6 TRBV6-1 many TGTGCCAGCAGGAGTGACAGGGCCATCTCTGGGGCCAACGTCCTGACTTTC CASRSDRAISGANVLTF
. TRBJ2-3 TRBV9 . TGTGCCAGCAGCCACTTTCTCACAGATACGCAGTATTTT CASSHFLTDTQYF
. TRBJ1-2 TRBV9 many TGTGCCAGCAGCGTAGAGGCGGCTACTAACTATGGCTACACCTTC CASSVEAATNYGYTF
. TRBJ2-5 TRBV21-1 . TGTGCCAGCGGGACGCGGGACAGGGGGAAAGAGACCCAGTACTTC CASGTRDRGKETQYF
. TRBJ2-3 TRBV27 many TGTGCCAGCAGTTTTGGCATTACGCAGTATTTT CASSFGITQYF
. TRBJ2-2 TRBV25-1 . TGTGCCAGCAGTGAAGGATTTCTAGCGTCCGGGGAGCTGTTTTTT CASSEGFLASGELFF
TRBD2 TRBJ2-3 TRBV7-8 . TGTGCCAGCAGCACCGGGACTAGCGGGAGGGCCCCTAGCACAGATACGCAGTATTTT CASSTGTSGRAPSTDTQYF
TRBD1 TRBJ1-5 TRBV19 few TGTGCCAGTAGTATGGGACAGGGAATCTTAAGGCCCCAGCATTTT CASSMGQGILRPQHF
. TRBJ1-1 TRBV7-9 . TGTGCCAACAGCATGGGGGGCGAAGCTTTCTTT CANSMGGEAFF
TRBD2 TRBJ2-3 TRBV29-1 many TGCAGCGTTCCTCTAGCGGGAGTGTTGGATACGCAGTATTTT CSVPLAGVLDTQYF
. TRBJ2-3 TRBV6-5 many TGTGCCAGCAGTTTAGATAGCCCTAGCACAGATACGCAGTATTTT CASSLDSPSTDTQYF
. TRBJ2-7 TRBV21-1 few TGTGCCAGCAGCTGGCCCAGACAGGGGGCCTACGAGCAGTACTTC CASSWPRQGAYEQYF
. TRBJ2-7 TRBV7-2 many TGTGCCAGCAGCTTGGGGGGAATGATTTCCTACGAGCAGTACTTC CASSLGGMISYEQYF
. TRBJ1-1 TRBV13 many TGTGCCAGCAGCTGGTTAGATATGAACACTGAAGCTTTCTTT CASSWLDMNTEAFF
TRBD1 TRBJ2-4 TRBV28 many TGTGCCAGCAGTTTATTGAGACAGGGGTATGACATTCAGTACTTC CASSLLRQGYDIQYF
TRBD1 TRBJ2-3 TRBV18 . TGTGCCAGCTCACCACCTGTATATCGGCGCAGGGGGCCTGGAGATACGCAGTATTTT CASSPPVYRRRGPGDTQYF
TRBD1 TRBJ2-7 TRBV19 . TGTGCCAGTAGTGCCGGGACAGGGGTATCCTACGAGCAGTACTTC CASSAGTGVSYEQYF
. TRBJ1-2 TRBV9 . TGTGCCAGCAGCCCCCCGTCGTGTAACTATGGCTACACCTTC CASSPPSCNYGYTF
TRBD1 TRBJ1-4 TRBV6-5 many TGTGCCAGCAGTACACCGAGGGACAGGGGGGATGAAAAACTGTTTTTT CASSTPRDRGDEKLFF
TRBD1 TRBJ1-5 TRBV20-1 few TGCAGTGCCAGCGCCGGGACAGGGGTTCGAGTTTATAGCAATCAGCCCCAGCATTTT CSASAGTGVRVYSNQPQHF
TRBD1 TRBJ1-3 TRBV2 . TGTGCCAGCAGTGAAGCGAGGGGGCCTGGAAACACCATATATTTT CASSEARGPGNTIYF
. TRBJ2-7 TRBV24-1 . TGTGCCACCGCCGACTTAGTGGCCTCCTACGAGCAGTACTTC CATADLVASYEQYF
. TRBJ2-5 TRBV7-9 . TGTGCCAGCAGCTCCGCCACCGGGACCCAAGAGACCCAGTACTTC CASSSATGTQETQYF
. TRBJ2-2 TRBV5-5 few TGTGCCAGCAGCCAAGGTCACGGACAATGGTTCTTT CASSQGHGQWFF
TRBD1 TRBJ2-2 TRBV11-2 few TGTGCCAGCAGCTTCGTGGCTTCGGCTAGCCGACAACAGGGGGACACCGGGGAGCTGTTTTTT CASSFVASASRQQGDTGELFF
. TRBJ2-2 TRBV28 many TGTGCCAGCGGCAACAGGGCCACCGGGGAGCTGTTTTTT CASGNRATGELFF
. TRBJ2-7 TRBV4-1 few TGCGCCAGCAGCCAAGAGTATTTCTCCCACCCCTACGAGCAGTACTTC CASSQEYFSHPYEQYF
TRBD2 TRBJ2-1 TRBV7-2 many TGTGCCAGCAGCCACGTCGGGACCGCCGTGCGCGGGGGTTACAATGAGCAGTTCTTC CASSHVGTAVRGGYNEQFF
. TRBJ2-5 TRBV12-3/TRBV12-4 many TGTGCCAGCCGCAGAGGAGAAGAGACCCAGTACTTC CASRRGEETQYF
. TRBJ2-7 TRBV5-6 many TGTGCCAGCAGCTTGGTCCAGAGCCACGAGCAGTACTTC CASSLVQSHEQYF
. TRBJ2-2 TRBV12-3/TRBV12-4 . TGTGCCAGCAGTTTAATGGGACCAAACACCGGGGAGCTGTTTTTT CASSLMGPNTGELFF
TRBD1 TRBJ1-2 TRBV11-2 many TGTGCCAGCAGCTTTATCCCCCCTAAGCAGGGGGGCTATGGCTACACCTTC CASSFIPPKQGGYGYTF
. TRBJ2-2 TRBV28 few TGTGCCAGCAGTTTTTCGCGCAGGGCCGGGGAGCTGTTTTTT CASSFSRRAGELFF
. TRBJ2-1 TRBV6-6 few TGTGCCAGCAGGTGGGACTCGAGCTCCTACAATGAGCAGTTCTTC CASRWDSSSYNEQFF
. TRBJ2-7 TRBV7-9 many TGTGCCAGCAGCTTAGACGGGCATAGCACTCGGCAGTACTTC CASSLDGHSTRQYF
. TRBJ2-5 TRBV11-1 . TGTGCCAGCAGCTTAGCCCCCCGGGAGACCCAGTACTTC CASSLAPRETQYF
TRBD1 TRBJ2-7 TRBV6-1 many TGTGCCAGCAGACAGCAGACAGGGGACTACGAGCAGTACTTC CASRQQTGDYEQYF
. TRBJ1-1 TRBV6-2/TRBV6-3 . TGTGCCAGCACATGGGTTGGTCCAGGATTGAACCCTGCCGCTTTCTTT CASTWVGPGLNPAAFF
. TRBJ2-2 TRBV27 . TGTGCCAGCAGTCCTCTCGGCGGGGCCAACACCGGGGAGCTGTTTTTT CASSPLGGANTGELFF
. TRBJ1-4 TRBV29-1 . TGCAGCGTTCCAGGGCAGGGCACTAATGAAAAACTGTTTTTT CSVPGQGTNEKLFF
TRBD2 TRBJ2-1 TRBV5-6 . TGTGCCAGCAGCTCAGGGACTAGCGGGATATATGAGCAGTTCTTC CASSSGTSGIYEQFF
TRBD2 TRBJ2-3 TRBV5-6 few TGTGCCAGCAGCGGGGGGCTAGCGGGGGCGCAACCCCTCAGGGATACGCAGTATTTT CASSGGLAGAQPLRDTQYF
. TRBJ2-1 TRBV7-8 few TGTGCCAGCAGCTTGGGACATTCGACCGGTGAGCAGTTCTTC CASSLGHSTGEQFF
. TRBJ2-2 TRBV27 few TGTGCCAGCACATTACTAGCTGGCACCGGGGAGCTGTTTTTT CASTLLAGTGELFF